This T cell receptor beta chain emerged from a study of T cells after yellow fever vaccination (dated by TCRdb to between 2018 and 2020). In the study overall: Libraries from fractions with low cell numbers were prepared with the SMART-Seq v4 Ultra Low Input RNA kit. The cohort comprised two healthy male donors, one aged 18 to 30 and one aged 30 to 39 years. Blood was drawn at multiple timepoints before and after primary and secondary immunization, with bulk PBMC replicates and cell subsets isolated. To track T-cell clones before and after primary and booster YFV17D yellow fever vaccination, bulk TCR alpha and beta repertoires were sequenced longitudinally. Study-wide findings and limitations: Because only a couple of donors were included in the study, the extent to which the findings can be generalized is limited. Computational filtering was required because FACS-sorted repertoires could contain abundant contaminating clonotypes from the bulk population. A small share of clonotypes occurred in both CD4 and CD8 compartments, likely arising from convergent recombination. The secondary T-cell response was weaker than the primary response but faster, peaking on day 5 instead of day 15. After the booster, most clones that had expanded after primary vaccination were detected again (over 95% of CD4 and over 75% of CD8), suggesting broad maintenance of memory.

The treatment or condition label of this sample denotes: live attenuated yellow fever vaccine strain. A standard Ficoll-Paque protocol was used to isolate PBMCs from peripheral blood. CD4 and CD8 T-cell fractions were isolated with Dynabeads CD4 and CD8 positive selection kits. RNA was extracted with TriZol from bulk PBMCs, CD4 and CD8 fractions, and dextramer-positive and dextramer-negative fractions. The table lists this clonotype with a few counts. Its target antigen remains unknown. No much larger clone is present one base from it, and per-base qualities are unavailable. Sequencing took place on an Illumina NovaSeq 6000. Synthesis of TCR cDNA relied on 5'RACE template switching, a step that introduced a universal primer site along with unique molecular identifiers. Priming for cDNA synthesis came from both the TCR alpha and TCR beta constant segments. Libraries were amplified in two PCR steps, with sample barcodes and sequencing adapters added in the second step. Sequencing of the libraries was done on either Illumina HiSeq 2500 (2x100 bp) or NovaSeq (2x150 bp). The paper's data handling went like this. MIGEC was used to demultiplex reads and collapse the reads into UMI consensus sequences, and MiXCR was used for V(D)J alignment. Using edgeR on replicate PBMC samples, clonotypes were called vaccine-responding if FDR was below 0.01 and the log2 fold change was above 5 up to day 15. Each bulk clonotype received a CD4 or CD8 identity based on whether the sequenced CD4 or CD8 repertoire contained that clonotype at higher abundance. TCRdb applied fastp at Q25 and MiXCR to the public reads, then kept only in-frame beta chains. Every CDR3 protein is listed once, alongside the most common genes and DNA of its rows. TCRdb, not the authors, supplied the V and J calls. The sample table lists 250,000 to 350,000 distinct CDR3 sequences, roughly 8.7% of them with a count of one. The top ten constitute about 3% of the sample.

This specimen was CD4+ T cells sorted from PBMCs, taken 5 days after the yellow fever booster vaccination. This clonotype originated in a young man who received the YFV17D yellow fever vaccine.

The DNA is TGCGCCAGCACCCCTCGGACTAGCGAGGCCGGGGAGCTGTTTTTT. This encodes CASTPRTSEAGELFF. The rearranged segments are TRBV5-1 and TRBJ2-2, and 9 bases in between align with TRBD2. Measured from the cysteine to the phenylalanine, the CDR3 is 15 residues long. CDR3 DNA only is kept here, 45 bases in frame from base 1. V is trimmed back by 6 bases and J by 6 bases, and the junction contains 9 bases that no gene match accounts for. For CDR1 and CDR2, the germline V gene lists SGHRS and YFSETQ.